Listed here are 22 T cell receptor beta chains from one sample, sequenced in a study of cytomegalovirus exposure and HLA in healthy donors. With 60 Vbeta and 13 Jbeta primers, the PCR was carried out. Clones were read by immunoSEQ multiplex PCR, and TCRdb kept only the in-frame ones, dropping some. In the table there are approximately 150,000 clones, almost 85% of which are singletons. Sequencing used PBMCs. These receptors were obtained from a man in his late teens or twenties in good health and CMV-seropositive.

V is TRBV7-6 and J is TRBJ2-7; TRBD1 aligns across 10 bases. J was trimmed by 1 base and V by 6 bases; bases with no gene match: 9. Per germline, CDR1 SGHVS and CDR2 FNYEAQ. The CDR3 covers 16 residues. The CDR3 protein is CASSSRQGAFSYEQYF. The CDR3 nucleotides are TGTGCCAGCAGTTCTCGACAGGGGGCCTTTTCCTACGAGCAGTACTTC.

This clone was seen once. The CDR3, as DNA: TGCGCCAGCAGCCCCGGACTATTCGCCTACGAGCAGTACTTC. It specifies CASSPGLFAYEQYF. The genes are TRBV5-1 and TRBJ2-7; the D gene is possibly TRBD2 (6 bases). Trimming pared 4 bases from V and 2 bases from J, leaving 13 bases between. CDR1 and CDR2 from the germline V gene are SGHRS and YFSETQ. The length of the CDR3 is 14 residues.

This clone has just a few counts. V and J are TRBV13 and TRBJ2-1; tentatively, D is TRBD1 (5 bases). The V gene lost 2 bases and the J gene lost 2 bases, with 10 bases spanning the gap. The CDR3 loop spans 15 amino acids. The germline V gene encodes CDR1 PRHDT and CDR2 FYEKMQ (reference sequence). The CDR3 is CASSLQGRTYNEQFF. The CDR3 nucleotides read TGTGCCAGCAGCTTACAGGGCCGAACCTACAATGAGCAGTTCTTC.

The rearrangement joins TRBV27 to TRBJ2-1; weak D call: TRBD1 (5 bases). V shed 0 bases and J shed 9 bases, with 9 bases lying between them. The CDR3 totals 13 residues. The germline V gene encodes CDR1 MNHEY and CDR2 SMNVEV (reference sequence). The CDR3 DNA follows: TGTGCCAGCAGTTTATCGGACATCGGTGAGCAGTTCTTC. Amino acid sequence: CASSLSDIGEQFF.

This chain joins TRBV6-1 and TRBJ1-2; no definite D call. The CDR3 sequence is 14 residues long. Deletions cut 4 bases from V and 0 bases from J, with 9 bases between. Germline V gene data show CDR1 as MNHNS and CDR2 as SASEGT. The CDR3 bases are TGTGCCAGCAGTGCAGCAAGCCCTAACTATGGCTACACCTTC. Translated: CASSAASPNYGYTF.

The chain couples TRBV7-3 to TRBJ2-7; tentatively, D is TRBD2 (5 bases). This CDR3 has 13 amino acids. Trimming shortened V by 5 bases and J by 2 bases, and 10 bases separated the two germline ends. Germline lookup yields CDR1 SGHTA and CDR2 FQGTGA. DNA of the CDR3: TGTGCCAGCAGCCGCGGGCTTACCTACGAGCAGTACTTC. It yields the protein CASSRGLTYEQYF.

The rearrangement joins TRBV6-1 to TRBJ1-1, with D unclear. Germline CDR1 reads MNHNS; CDR2 reads SASEGT. The CDR3 is 12 residues long. V shed 1 base and J shed 5 bases, with 5 bases lying between them. For the CDR3, the DNA is TGTGCCAGCAGTGAAGGAGGAACTGAAGCTTTCTTT. This translates into CASSEGGTEAFF.

The chain couples TRBV28 to TRBJ1-5; a weak D match, TRBD1 (5 bases). V was clipped by 3 bases and J by 7 bases, with 16 bases between them. Germline assignment: CDR1 MDHEN and CDR2 SYDVKM. The CDR3 extends over 15 amino acids. The CDR3 sequence is CASSFGRALWQPQHF. The CDR3, as DNA: TGTGCCAGCAGTTTCGGCAGGGCCCTTTGGCAGCCCCAGCATTTT.

The chain is built from TRBV27 and TRBJ2-7; D is possibly TRBD1 (5 bases). The CDR3 runs 14 residues. Germline values: CDR1 MNHEY, CDR2 SMNVEV (reference sequence). Trimming took off 6 bases at V and 0 bases at J, with 12 bases between the two ends. The CDR3 region is CASSLQESSYEQYF. The CDR3 nucleotides are TGTGCCAGCAGCCTACAGGAAAGCTCCTACGAGCAGTACTTC.

This chain joins TRBV2 and TRBJ2-5; TRBD1 matches 9 bases. In germline, CDR1 is SNHLY, CDR2 FYNNEI. This CDR3 comprises 17 residues. V lost 4 bases to trimming and J lost 2 bases; unmatched junction nucleotides: 11. CDR3 coding DNA: TGTGCCAGCAGTGGGGAAATTAACAGGGGGCAACAAGAGACCCAGTACTTC. It is translated as CASSGEINRGQQETQYF.

The CDR3, as DNA: TGTGCCAGCAGACTTACTAGCGGGGCGACCTACGAGCAGTACTTC. Its translation: CASRLTSGATYEQYF. The gene calls are TRBV6-1 and TRBJ2-7, with 10 bases that match TRBD2. Germline CDR1 MNHNS, CDR2 SASEGT. The CDR3 is made up of 15 amino acids. V was clipped by 6 bases and J by 2 bases; unmatched bases: 7.

This clone was observed a single time. The chain has TRBV19 and TRBJ2-4; possibly TRBD1 for D (6 bases). V lost 3 bases and J 6 bases, leaving 15 bases between the germline ends. The CDR3 totals 15 residues. Per the germline V gene, CDR1 is LNHDA and CDR2 is SQIVND (reference sequence). DNA for the CDR3: TGTGCCAGTAGTATTGGGGGACACTGGGGAAACATTCAGTACTTC. Translated: CASSIGGHWGNIQYF.

The chain has TRBV6-6 and TRBJ2-7, with unresolved D. Trimming took 8 bases from V and 0 from J, leaving 5 bases between them. CDR3 size: 11 residues. Germline V CDR1 and CDR2: MNHNY, SVGAGI (reference sequence). CDR3 amino acids: CASLSSYEQYF. CDR3 bases: TGTGCCAGCCTTAGCTCCTACGAGCAGTACTTC.

The V call is TRBV4-1, the J call TRBJ1-5; D is unclear. Looked up from germline, CDR1 is MGHRA and CDR2 is YSYEKL. Trimming took 0 bases from V and 1 from J, leaving 7 bases between them. The CDR3 is 15 residues long. CDR3 DNA sequence: TGCGCCAGCAGCCAAGATGGCCTCAGCAATCAGCCCCAGCATTTT. Protein sequence: CASSQDGLSNQPQHF.

This chain uses TRBV28 with TRBJ1-2; a weak D match, TRBD1 (5 bases). The germline V gene encodes CDR1 MDHEN and CDR2 SYDVKM. There are 14 residues in the CDR3. Trimming shortened V by 7 bases and J by 2 bases, and 14 bases separated the two germline ends. Written as DNA, the CDR3 is TGTGCCAGCATCATGGAGGGGTCAAACTATGGCTACACCTTC. Amino acids: CASIMEGSNYGYTF.

The chain links TRBV7-9 to TRBJ2-3, with a tentative D call TRBD2 (5 bases). V was clipped by 8 bases and J by 2 bases, with 14 bases between them. The CDR3 contains 14 residues. CDR1 is SEHNR and CDR2 is FQNEAQ in the germline V gene (reference sequence). CDR3 amino acids: CASLLSSSTDTQYF. The CDR3, as DNA: TGTGCCAGCCTCCTATCTAGCTCCACAGATACGCAGTATTTT.

J is TRBJ2-3 and V is TRBV29-1; tentatively, D is TRBD1 (6 bases). The CDR3 has 13 residues. V dropped 3 bases and J dropped 8 bases, with 15 bases sitting between them. The germline V gene has CDR1 SQVTM and CDR2 ANQGSEA. The CDR3 coding sequence is TGCAGCGTTGATGGGCAGGGGCCCCCTACGCAGTATTTT. This encodes CSVDGQGPPTQYF.

The CDR3 reads CASSLTGSSYNEQFF. CDR3 in DNA: TGTGCCAGCAGCTTAACGGGGAGCTCCTACAATGAGCAGTTCTTC. V gene TRBV7-8 combines with J gene TRBJ2-1; perhaps TRBD2 as D (5 bases). The CDR3 totals 15 residues. Between the trimmed V and J ends, which lost 2 bases and 0 bases, there was a span of 8 bases. Germline V gives CDR1 SGHVS, CDR2 FQNEAQ.

This chain joins TRBV5-6 and TRBJ2-7, with 9 nucleotides matching TRBD1. Losses at the gene ends were 4 bases for V and 4 bases for J; bases not matched to a gene: 6. The CDR3 has 14 residues. Germline CDR1 is SGHDT and CDR2 is YYEEEE. The CDR3 DNA reads as TGTGCCAGCAGCACCTTGGGACAGGGTTACGAGCAGTACTTC. Its protein product is CASSTLGQGYEQYF.

The J gene is TRBJ2-7, the V gene TRBV29-1; D remains ambiguous. Germline V gene data show CDR1 as SQVTM and CDR2 as ANQGSEA. V dropped 4 bases and J dropped 5 bases, with 6 bases sitting between them. The CDR3 loop spans 10 amino acids. CDR3 loop: CSVVADEQYF. The CDR3 DNA sequence: TGCAGCGTTGTGGCAGACGAGCAGTACTTC.

This chain joins TRBV9 and TRBJ1-1; TRBD1 matches 8 bases. The germline gives CDR1 SGDLS, CDR2 YYNGEE. The CDR3 extends over 14 amino acids. Germline trimming cut 3 bases from V and 3 bases from J; bases unmatched to any gene: 4. Written as DNA, the CDR3 is TGTGCCAGCAGCGACACAGGGGGGGACACTGAAGCTTTCTTT. Residues: CASSDTGGDTEAFF.

In this sample, this clone turned up a few times. V usage is TRBV6-5 and J usage is TRBJ1-2; D gene uncertain. Trimming removed 5 bases from V and 8 bases from J, with 12 bases in between. CDR1 MNHEY and CDR2 SVGAGI come from the germline V gene. The length of the CDR3 is 12 residues. CDR3 nucleotide sequence: TGTGCCAGCAGTCGAACCGCCAGGGGCTACACCTTC. Translating it yields CASSRTARGYTF.